This T cell receptor beta chain was sequenced for a study of cytomegalovirus exposure and HLA in healthy donors. Study results and limitations: Presence/absence analyses treated sequencing depth as roughly uniform across donors. Later analysis demonstrated an association between a missense DCLRE1C variant and TCR beta V- and J-gene trimming.

Healthy bone marrow donors formed the donor group. This clone was found a few times. Its specificity is not known. PCR was performed using 60 Vbeta and 13 Jbeta primers. This table comes from immunoSEQ multiplex PCR, and its TCRdb copy is limited to in-frame clones, with some not included. The table has a few hundred thousand clones, 77% seen once; the top ten hold around 2.8%. Germline V gene sequence: CDR1 SGHRS, CDR2 YFSETQ. V lost 1 base, J lost 6 bases, and 8 bases stayed unmatched. This CDR3 has 16 amino acids. This receptor was taken from a woman in her sixties or seventies in good health and CMV-seropositive. The chain has TRBV5-1 and TRBJ1-5; 9 bases fit TRBD1. The sample taken for sequencing was PBMCs. The CDR3 DNA reads as TGCGCCAGCAGCTTGTCACCCACAGGGGGCAGTCAGCCCCAGCATTTT. It is translated as CASSLSPTGGSQPQHF.